The 29 T cell receptor beta chains below all came from one sample that was sequenced in a study of cytomegalovirus exposure and HLA in healthy donors. The PCR used 60 Vbeta and 13 Jbeta primers. Only in-frame clones appear in the TCRdb table, and some are missing; sequencing was by immunoSEQ multiplex PCR. Found here are 96,000 or so clones; the top ten clones hold 3.4%. The sequencing sample was made of PBMCs. Receptors originate from a woman aged 25 to 45 in good health and CMV-seronegative.

V gene TRBV7-3 combines with J gene TRBJ1-1, with D possibly TRBD1 on 6 matching bases. The germline V gene has CDR1 SGHTA and CDR2 FQGTGA. Trimming removed 3 bases from V and 4 bases from J, with 9 bases in between. The CDR3 runs to 13 residues. Here the CDR3 reads CASSLRGRTEAFF. The CDR3 coding sequence is TGTGCCAGCAGCTTGCGGGGGCGCACTGAAGCTTTCTTT.

Written as DNA, the CDR3 is TGTGCCAGTAGTATAGATGAAGAGACAGGGGAAACTGAAGCTTTCTTT. This translates into CASSIDEETGETEAFF. This chain links TRBV19 with TRBJ1-1; 8 positions agree with TRBD1. Germline CDR1 reads LNHDA; CDR2 reads SQIVND (reference sequence). CDR3 size: 16 residues. The J segment lost 5 bases and the V segment lost 0 bases, leaving 8 bases of the junction unmatched.

This rearrangement joins TRBV4-2 to TRBJ2-1, with 8 bases fitting TRBD2. CDR3 length: 16 amino acids. Germline V CDR1 and CDR2: LGHNA, YNFKEQ. Germline trimming cut 1 base from V and 6 bases from J; bases unmatched to any gene: 8. CDR3 amino acids: CASSQVSSGWGNEQFF. CDR3 bases: TGTGCCAGCAGCCAAGTATCTAGCGGGTGGGGCAATGAGCAGTTCTTC.

The gene calls are TRBV4-1 and TRBJ1-3; TRBD1 matches at 8 bases. Looked up from germline, CDR1 is MGHRA and CDR2 is YSYEKL. The CDR3 is 17 residues long. The V and J ends lost 4 bases and 1 base, in that order; junction bases with no gene match: 9. This CDR3 is CASSPGGGQGSGNTIYF. CDR3 coding DNA: TGCGCCAGCAGCCCTGGGGGCGGACAGGGTTCTGGAAACACCATATATTTT.

The rearrangement links TRBV6-1 to TRBJ2-3, with 14 bases that match TRBD2. J was trimmed by 4 bases and V by 4 bases; bases with no gene match: 1. The CDR3 covers 15 residues. In germline, CDR1 is MNHNS, CDR2 SASEGT. CDR3 residues: CASSGLAGGPDTQYF. In DNA, the CDR3 is TGTGCCAGCAGTGGACTAGCGGGAGGGCCAGATACGCAGTATTTT.

The chain employs TRBV28 and TRBJ1-1, with D perhaps matching TRBD1 (6 bases). CDR3 length equals 15 residues. From germline, CDR1 is MDHEN and CDR2 SYDVKM. Trimming left V 3 bases short and J 1 base short, with 12 bases between. The CDR3 DNA is TGTGCCAGCAGTTTTTCGGGCAGGGGGAACACTGAAGCTTTCTTT. It codes for CASSFSGRGNTEAFF.

The genes are TRBV15 and TRBJ2-2; no definite D call. The V gene lost 4 bases and the J gene lost 7 bases, with 10 bases spanning the gap. CDR1 is LNHNV and CDR2 is YYDKDF in the germline V gene (reference sequence). This CDR3 contains 13 residues. The CDR3 is CATSTERHGELFF. For the CDR3, the DNA is TGTGCCACCAGCACCGAGAGACACGGGGAGCTGTTTTTT.

The chain couples TRBV5-1 to TRBJ1-1; maybe TRBD1 (6 bases). CDR3 length equals 12 residues. The germline V gene has CDR1 SGHRS and CDR2 YFSETQ. Trimming left V 4 bases short and J 3 bases short, with 7 bases between. The CDR3 sequence: CASSPGDTEAFF. The CDR3 nucleotides read TGCGCCAGCAGCCCAGGGGACACTGAAGCTTTCTTT.

The chain links TRBV30 to TRBJ2-2, with D perhaps matching TRBD2 (6 bases). The CDR3 has 14 amino acids. Trimming took 5 bases from V and 2 from J, leaving 12 bases between them. CDR1 is GTSNPN, CDR2 SVGIG, per germline (reference sequence). The CDR3 sequence is CAWSRLVNTGELFF. As DNA, the CDR3 is TGTGCCTGGTCCCGACTAGTCAACACCGGGGAGCTGTTTTTT.

The chain couples TRBV27 to TRBJ2-7; no clear D. Looked up from germline, CDR1 is MNHEY and CDR2 is SMNVEV (reference sequence). V gave up 2 bases and J gave up 2 bases, with 10 bases separating them. The CDR3 length is 14 residues. CDR3 DNA: TGTGCCAGCAGTTTAGTCCGTAGCCCCTACGAGCAGTACTTC. It codes for CASSLVRSPYEQYF.

The V call is TRBV13, the J call TRBJ1-3, with 7 bases fitting TRBD1. CDR3 length equals 15 residues. Losses at the gene ends were 7 bases for V and 0 bases for J; bases not matched to a gene: 6. Germline CDR1 is PRHDT and CDR2 is FYEKMQ (reference sequence). Here the CDR3 reads CASKTGAHSGNTIYF. DNA for the CDR3: TGTGCCAGCAAAACAGGGGCCCACTCTGGAAACACCATATATTTT.

V and J are TRBV29-1 and TRBJ1-5, with D tentatively TRBD1 (5 bases). Trimming took off 4 bases at V and 0 bases at J, with 7 bases between the two ends. CDR3 length: 13 amino acids. The germline gives CDR1 SQVTM, CDR2 ANQGSEA. The CDR3 DNA follows: TGCAGCGTTGCGGGGGATAGCAATCAGCCCCAGCATTTT. Translating gives CSVAGDSNQPQHF.

As concerns this clone: One junction end does not reproduce the germline sequence, and a read error may be involved. This rearrangement joins TRBV29-1 to TRBJ2-4; 10 positions match TRBD2. CDR1 and CDR2 from the germline V gene are SQVTM and ANQGSEA. The length of the CDR3 is 15 residues. DNA for the CDR3: TGCAGCACGACAATCAGCGGGGGGGCCAAAAACATTCGGTACTTC. This encodes CSTTISGGAKNIRYF.

The chain joins TRBV2 to TRBJ1-5, with 7 bases identical to TRBD1. V was pared by 8 bases and J by 6 bases, with 7 bases of the junction left unmatched. CDR1 is SNHLY and CDR2 is FYNNEI in the germline V gene. CDR3 length: 13 residues. In DNA form, the CDR3 reads TGTGCCAGCGGTAGGGCAGGGGGTCAGCCCCAGCATTTT. Translation: CASGRAGGQPQHF.

The genes are TRBV19 and TRBJ1-1; 7 bases fit TRBD1. CDR3 length: 14 residues. Trimming removed 3 bases from V and 1 base from J; junction bases left unmatched: 2. Per the germline V gene, CDR1 is LNHDA and CDR2 is SQIVND (reference sequence). The CDR3, as DNA: TGTGCCAGTAGTATCCGGGACAGGAACACTGAAGCTTTCTTT. Residues: CASSIRDRNTEAFF.

The chain joins TRBV29-1 to TRBJ1-1, with TRBD1 matching over 9 bases. Germline CDR1 and CDR2: SQVTM and ANQGSEA. The CDR3 sequence is 14 residues long. The CDR3 DNA sequence: TGCGGCTCGGGGACAGGGTGGATGAACACTGAAGCTTTCTTT. Its protein product is CGSGTGWMNTEAFF.

The rearrangement uses TRBV7-8 and TRBJ1-3; possible D gene TRBD1, 6 bases. CDR3 length equals 15 residues. CDR1 is SGHVS and CDR2 is FQNEAQ in the germline V gene. The germline V and J ends were trimmed by 2 bases and 1 base, with 9 bases remaining between them. The CDR3 DNA reads TGTGCCAGCAGCTTAACAGGGATTTCTGGAAACACCATATATTTT. This gives the protein CASSLTGISGNTIYF.

The rearrangement joins TRBV5-1 to TRBJ2-3, with 7 bases aligning to TRBD1. Germline V CDR1 and CDR2: SGHRS, YFSETQ. The CDR3 has 15 amino acids. J was trimmed by 4 bases and V by 4 bases; bases with no gene match: 9. CDR3 DNA sequence: TGCGCCAGCAGCCCGTCCGGGACAGTGGCAGATACGCAGTATTTT. Translating gives CASSPSGTVADTQYF.

This clone is classed as medium-sized by frequency. The chain has TRBV6-1 and TRBJ1-5, with D unresolved. Germline CDR1 and CDR2: MNHNS and SASEGT. V was trimmed by 3 bases and J by 8 bases, leaving 14 bases between them. The CDR3 loop spans 14 amino acids. CDR3 loop: CASSEMGGSEPQHF. Here the CDR3 DNA reads TGTGCCAGCAGTGAGATGGGAGGAAGTGAGCCCCAGCATTTT.

The chain couples TRBV5-1 to TRBJ1-1; TRBD1 is a possible D gene (5 bases). The V and J ends lost 4 bases and 1 base respectively, with 14 bases between them. The germline V gene encodes CDR1 SGHRS and CDR2 YFSETQ. This CDR3 is 15 amino acids long. CDR3 protein: CASSLHDSPNTEAFF. The CDR3 coding sequence is TGCGCCAGCAGCCTGCACGACAGCCCGAACACTGAAGCTTTCTTT.

This chain uses TRBV6-4 with TRBJ2-7; 14 bases fit TRBD2. Germline V gives CDR1 MRHNA, CDR2 SNTAGT. J was trimmed by 2 bases and V by 5 bases; bases with no gene match: 2. The CDR3 contains 15 residues. The chain's CDR3 is CASSRLAGGAYEQYF. The CDR3 DNA reads TGTGCCAGCAGTCGACTAGCGGGAGGGGCCTACGAGCAGTACTTC.

The V and J genes are TRBV7-9 and TRBJ1-1; a weak D match, TRBD1 (6 bases). Germline V gene data show CDR1 as SEHNR and CDR2 as FQNEAQ (reference sequence). The CDR3 is 12 amino acids. The V end was cut by 5 bases, the J end by 6 bases, with 10 bases between. As DNA, the CDR3 is TGTGCCAGCAGCCCCTCAGGGGCTGAAGCTTTCTTT. As protein: CASSPSGAEAFF.

This chain connects TRBV28 to TRBJ2-7; a possible D gene is TRBD1 (6 bases). This CDR3 comprises 14 residues. V was pared by 4 bases and J by 0 bases, with 10 bases between. Germline CDR1 is MDHEN and CDR2 is SYDVKM. The DNA of the CDR3 is TGTGCCAGCAGTTCGATGGACAGCTCCTACGAGCAGTACTTC. Translation gives CASSSMDSSYEQYF. Full variable domain (rest looked up from reference TRBV28 and TRBJ2-7): DVKVTQSSRYLVKRTGEKVFLECVQDMDHENMFWYRQDPGLGLRLIYFSYDVKMKEKGDIPEGYSVSREKKERFSLILESASTNQTSMYLCASSSMDSSYEQYFGPGTRLTVT.

The genes are TRBV6-4 and TRBJ2-1, with 11 bases fitting TRBD2. J lost 7 bases, V lost 6 bases, and 8 bases had no gene match. Germline assignment: CDR1 MRHNA and CDR2 SNTAGT. This CDR3 has 15 residues. CDR3 DNA sequence: TGTGCCAGCAGCCAAAGCTCTAGCGGGGGGAATGAGCAGTTCTTC. It is translated as CASSQSSSGGNEQFF.

This chain joins TRBV19 and TRBJ1-1; 7 bases are a match to TRBD1. V lost 5 bases to trimming and J lost 2 bases; unmatched junction nucleotides: 11. This CDR3 region has 16 residues. CDR1 is LNHDA and CDR2 is SQIVND in the germline V gene (reference sequence). CDR3 residues: CASSPQGDSFNTEAFF. In DNA form, the CDR3 reads TGTGCCAGTAGTCCCCAGGGGGACAGTTTCAACACTGAAGCTTTCTTT.

This chain uses TRBV9 with TRBJ2-2; 14 nucleotides align to TRBD2. The CDR3 is 20 amino acids. Germline assignment: CDR1 SGDLS and CDR2 YYNGEE. V shed 3 bases, J shed 6 bases, and the junction held 16 bases outside the gene matches. Here the CDR3 DNA reads TGTGCCAGCAGCGCCTCTTCTGAAGGGACTAGCGGGAGTTGGGCCGGGGAGCTGTTTTTT. It codes for CASSASSEGTSGSWAGELFF.

The chain joins TRBV13 to TRBJ2-1; 10 positions agree with TRBD1. Germline V gene data show CDR1 as PRHDT and CDR2 as FYEKMQ (reference sequence). The V gene end was trimmed by 5 bases and the J gene end by 7 bases; junction bases not matched to a gene: 11. The CDR3 extends over 16 amino acids. The CDR3 reads CASSRLGQGTGNEQFF. CDR3 sequence (DNA): TGTGCCAGCAGCCGGCTGGGACAGGGGACGGGGAATGAGCAGTTCTTC.

A word on this clone: At one of its ends the junction is not consistent with the germline gene, which may arise from a read error. Other DNA variants within this sample encode the same CDR3. This chain links TRBV7-2 with TRBJ2-3; D may be TRBD2 (5 bases). Germline CDR1 reads SGHTA; CDR2 reads FQGNSA. The CDR3 sequence is 14 residues long. This CDR3 reads CASSLAFRTDTQYF. As DNA, the CDR3 is TGTGCCAGCAGTCTAGCCTTCCGCACGGATACGCAGTATTTT.

The chain employs TRBV7-9 and TRBJ2-1; 13 nucleotides match TRBD2. The CDR3 has 16 amino acids. The ends lost 2 bases at V and 3 bases at J; junction bases unmatched: 1. Germline assignment: CDR1 SEHNR and CDR2 FQNEAQ (reference sequence). CDR3 loop: CASSLRTSGGYNEQFF. CDR3 nucleotides: TGTGCCAGCAGCTTAAGGACTAGCGGGGGCTACAATGAGCAGTTCTTC.